Described below is a single T cell receptor beta chain sequence and its context. As yet, its antigen is unknown. One junction end does not reproduce the germline sequence, and a read error may be involved. CDR1 and CDR2 from the germline V gene are MNHEY and SMNVEV (reference sequence). This CDR3 comprises 14 residues. Primers used in a second PCR of roughly 7 to 12 cycles were a sample-barcoded 5' primer and a J-beta primer mix. Each sample provided no less than 3 million CDR3-containing paired-end reads. MiXCR was run by TCRdb on the 5' RACE reads, yielding one entry per CDR3 protein. The sample includes approximately 780,000 distinct CDR3 sequences, around 25% of them seen just once. The sample comes from a study of blood T cells in healthy people across ages. Isolation yielded PBMCs, at least 6.5 million per sample, in every case. Study outcomes and limitations: A greater number of naive CD4+ cells and higher diversity distinguished long-lived donors from aged donors.

The same specimen was also included in a second study, on T cells of mothers and their children.

The J gene is TRBJ1-4, the V gene TRBV27, with D hard to call. The sample was blood. The TCR was taken from a boy aged 5 to 17 in good health. The CDR3 here is CASSLWLGDEKLLF. The CDR3 DNA reads as TGTGCCAGCAGTTTATGGTTGGGAGATGAAAAACTGCTTTTT.